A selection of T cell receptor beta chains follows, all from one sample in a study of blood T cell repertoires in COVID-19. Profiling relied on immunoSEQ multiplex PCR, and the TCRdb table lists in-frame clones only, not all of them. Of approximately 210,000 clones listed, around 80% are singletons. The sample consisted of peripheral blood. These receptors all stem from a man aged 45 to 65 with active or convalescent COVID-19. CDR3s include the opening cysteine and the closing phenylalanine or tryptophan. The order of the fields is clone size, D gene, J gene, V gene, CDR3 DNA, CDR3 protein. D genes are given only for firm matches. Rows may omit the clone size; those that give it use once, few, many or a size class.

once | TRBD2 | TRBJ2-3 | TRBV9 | TGTGCCAGCAATTATGCGGCTAGCGGGAGCACAGATACGCAGTATTTT | CASNYAASGSTDTQYF
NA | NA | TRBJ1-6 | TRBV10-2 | TGCGCCAGCAGTGAGTCATCAGGGGAATCACCCCTCCACTTT | CASSESSGESPLHF
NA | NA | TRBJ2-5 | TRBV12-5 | TGTGCTAGTGGTTTACGGGGGGCGGAGGAGACCCAGTACTTC | CASGLRGAEETQYF
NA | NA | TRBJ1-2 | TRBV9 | TGTGCCAGCAGCGTAGCACAGGGAGTCTATGGCTACACCTTC | CASSVAQGVYGYTF
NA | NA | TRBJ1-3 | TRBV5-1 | TGCGCCAGCAGCTTGAACGGGGAAGACTCTGGAAACACCATATATTTT | CASSLNGEDSGNTIYF
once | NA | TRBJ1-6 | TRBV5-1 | TGCGCCAGCAGCTTGTCGACGGGAAATTCACCCCTCCACTTT | CASSLSTGNSPLHF
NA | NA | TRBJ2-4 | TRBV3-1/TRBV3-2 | TGTGCCAGCAGCACCACAGTCGGGGTGACCAAAAACATTCAGTACTTC | CASSTTVGVTKNIQYF
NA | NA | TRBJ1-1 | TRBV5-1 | TGCGCCAGCAGCGAGGATTGGGACACTGAAGCTTTCTTT | CASSEDWDTEAFF
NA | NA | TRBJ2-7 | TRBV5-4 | TGTGCCAGCAGCCGGGAGGCGGACAGCTACGAGCAGTACTTC | CASSREADSYEQYF
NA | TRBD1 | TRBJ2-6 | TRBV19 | TGTGCCAGTACGGGACAGGCATCCTCTGGGGCCAACGTCCTGACTTTC | CASTGQASSGANVLTF
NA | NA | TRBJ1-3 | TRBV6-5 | TGTGCCAGTTATCGGTCGAGCTCTGGAAACACCATATATTTT | CASYRSSSGNTIYF
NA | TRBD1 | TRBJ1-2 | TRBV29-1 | TGCAGCGTTGTGCCAGGGGGCAGCTATGGCTACACCTTC | CSVVPGGSYGYTF
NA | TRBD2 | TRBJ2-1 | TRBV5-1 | TGCGCCAGCAGCAATAGCGGGAGGTCGTTTGAGCAGTTCTTC | CASSNSGRSFEQFF
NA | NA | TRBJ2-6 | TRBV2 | TGTGCCAGCAGTGCCTCGAGCTCTGGGGCCAACGTCCTGACTTTC | CASSASSSGANVLTF
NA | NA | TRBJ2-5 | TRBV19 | TGTGCCAGCCGGCGAGGGCTCCAAGAGACCCAGTACTTC | CASRRGLQETQYF
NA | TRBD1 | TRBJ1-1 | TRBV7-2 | TGTGCCAGCAGTTCGACAGGGCGGGGCACTGAAGCTTTCTTT | CASSSTGRGTEAFF
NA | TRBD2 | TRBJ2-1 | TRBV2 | TGTGCCAGCAGCGCACTAGCGGCCTCCTATCATGAGCAGTTCTTC | CASSALAASYHEQFF
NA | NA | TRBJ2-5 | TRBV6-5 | TGTGCCAGCAGCCTTGACTCCCAAGAGACCCAGTACTTC | CASSLDSQETQYF
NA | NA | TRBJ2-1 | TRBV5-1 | TGCGCCAGCAGCATAGACAGTAACAATGAGCAGTTCTTC | CASSIDSNNEQFF
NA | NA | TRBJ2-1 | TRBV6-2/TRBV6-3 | TGTGCCAGCAGTTACTCGATGGGCAGCTACAATGAGCAGTTCTTC | CASSYSMGSYNEQFF
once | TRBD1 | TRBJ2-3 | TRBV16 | TGTGCCAGCAGCTCAACAGGGGGAGATACGCAGTATTTT | CASSSTGGDTQYF
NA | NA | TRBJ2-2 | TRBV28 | TGTGCCACCGGTCGGGCGGGCTGGGACACCGGGGAGCTGTTTTTT | CATGRAGWDTGELFF
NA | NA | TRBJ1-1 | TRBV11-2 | TGTGCCAGCAGCTCTGGCTTGGGGGCAGGGTACACTGAAGCTTTCTTT | CASSSGLGAGYTEAFF
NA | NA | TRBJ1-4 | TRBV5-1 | TGCGCCAGCAGCTTGGAGGGGGTGGATAATGAAAAACTGTTTTTT | CASSLEGVDNEKLFF
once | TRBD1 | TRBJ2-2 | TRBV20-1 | TGCAGTGCTAGTTTCTTGGCAGGGGGCACCGGGGAGCTGTTTTTT | CSASFLAGGTGELFF
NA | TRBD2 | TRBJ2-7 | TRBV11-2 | TGTGCCAGCAGCCTCATAGGGGGGCTGGTGGCTAGCGGGAACTACGAGCAGTACTTC | CASSLIGGLVASGNYEQYF
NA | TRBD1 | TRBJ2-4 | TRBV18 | TGTGCCAGCTCAACTGGACAGGCCCCCTCCCTAAACATTCAGTACTTC | CASSTGQAPSLNIQYF
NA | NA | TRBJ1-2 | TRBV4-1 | TGCGCCAGCAGCCAGGTTATATTTGGCAGGGGTCATGGCTACACCTTC | CASSQVIFGRGHGYTF
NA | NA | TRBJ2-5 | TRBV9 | TGTGCCAGCAGCGCCGGGGGGCCCAAACAAGAGACCCAGTACTTC | CASSAGGPKQETQYF
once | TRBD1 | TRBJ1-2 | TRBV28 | TGTGCCAGCAGTTTATTCCGGACAGGGTCTAACTATGGCTACACCTTC | CASSLFRTGSNYGYTF
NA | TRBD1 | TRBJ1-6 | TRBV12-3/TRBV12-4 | TGTGCCAGCAGTCCCCGACAGGGTAACACCCTCCACTTT | CASSPRQGNTLHF
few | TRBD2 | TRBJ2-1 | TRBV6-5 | TGTGCCAGCAGTTACCTAGCGGGAGTTACTTACAATGAGCAGTTCTTC | CASSYLAGVTYNEQFF
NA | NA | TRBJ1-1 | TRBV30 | TGTGCCTGGGGGTACAGGGTGAACACTGAAGCTTTCTTT | CAWGYRVNTEAFF
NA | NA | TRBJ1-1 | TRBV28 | TGTGCCAGCTATTTCCCGGGGGGAGGAAACACTGAAGCTTTCTTT | CASYFPGGGNTEAFF
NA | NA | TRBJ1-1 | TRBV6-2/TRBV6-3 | TGTGCCAGCAGTTACGCGGGGTCCACTGAAGCTTTCTTT | CASSYAGSTEAFF
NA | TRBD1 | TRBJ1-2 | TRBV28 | TGTGCCAGCAGTCACGGTGGACAGGGACGGTTAGGCTATGGCTACACCTTC | CASSHGGQGRLGYGYTF
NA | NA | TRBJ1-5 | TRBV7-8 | TGTGCCAGCACCAAGAGCGGGGCTGGTAATCAGCCCCAGCATTTT | CASTKSGAGNQPQHF
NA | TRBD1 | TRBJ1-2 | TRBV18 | TGTGCCAGCTCACGACCCGGACAGGGGGGCTACACCTTC | CASSRPGQGGYTF
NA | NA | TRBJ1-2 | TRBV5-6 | TGTGCCAGCAGCCCAGGGACTGGAGGGTATGGCTACACCTTC | CASSPGTGGYGYTF
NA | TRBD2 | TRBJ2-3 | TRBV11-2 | TGTGCCAGCAGCCCGCGGGGGGCTCCATATACGCAGTATTTT | CASSPRGAPYTQYF
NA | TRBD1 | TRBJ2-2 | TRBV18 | TGTGCCAGCTCACCCTACCAGGGGGATTCCGGGGAGCTGTTTTTT | CASSPYQGDSGELFF
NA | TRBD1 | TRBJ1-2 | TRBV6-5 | TGTGCCAGCGGCTCCCCTAGGACAGGGAGCTATGGCTACACCTTC | CASGSPRTGSYGYTF
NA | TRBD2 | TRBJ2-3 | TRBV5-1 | TGCGCCAGCAGCCCCACTAGCGGGGCTGATACGCAGTATTTT | CASSPTSGADTQYF
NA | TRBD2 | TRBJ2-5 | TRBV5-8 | TGTGCCAGCAGCTTAGGTCTAGCGGTTCAAGAGACCCAGTACTTC | CASSLGLAVQETQYF
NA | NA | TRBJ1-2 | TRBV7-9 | TGTGCCAGCAGCTTAAACAGAAACTATGGCTACACCTTC | CASSLNRNYGYTF
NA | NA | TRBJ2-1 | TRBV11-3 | TGTGCCAGCAGCGCCCGACAGTCTTCTGAGCAGTTCTTC | CASSARQSSEQFF
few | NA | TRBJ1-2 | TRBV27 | TGTGCCAGCAGAACAGCCGGTTTAGGCGGCTACACCTTC | CASRTAGLGGYTF
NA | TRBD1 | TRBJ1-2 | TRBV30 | TGTGCCTGGAGCTCCCTGAACAGGGGTGGCTACACCTTC | CAWSSLNRGGYTF
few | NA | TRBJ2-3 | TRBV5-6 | TGTGCCAGCAGCTTGGTGGGGCACCGGGGCACAGATACGCAGTATTTT | CASSLVGHRGTDTQYF
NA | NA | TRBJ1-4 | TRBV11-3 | TGTGCCAGCAGCTTAGGGAGAAATGAAAAACTGTTTTTT | CASSLGRNEKLFF